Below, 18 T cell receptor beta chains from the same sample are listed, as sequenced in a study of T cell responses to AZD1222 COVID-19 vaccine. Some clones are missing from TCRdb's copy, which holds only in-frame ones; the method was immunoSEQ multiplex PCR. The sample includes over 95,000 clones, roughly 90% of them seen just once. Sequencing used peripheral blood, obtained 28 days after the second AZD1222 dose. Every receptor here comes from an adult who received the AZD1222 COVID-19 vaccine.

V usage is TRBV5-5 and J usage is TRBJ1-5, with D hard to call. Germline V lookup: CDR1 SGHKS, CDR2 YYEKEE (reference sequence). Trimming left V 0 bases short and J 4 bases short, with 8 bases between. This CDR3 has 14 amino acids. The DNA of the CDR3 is TGTGCCAGCAGCTTGGGGGGTGGGAATCAGCCCCAGCATTTT. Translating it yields CASSLGGGNQPQHF.

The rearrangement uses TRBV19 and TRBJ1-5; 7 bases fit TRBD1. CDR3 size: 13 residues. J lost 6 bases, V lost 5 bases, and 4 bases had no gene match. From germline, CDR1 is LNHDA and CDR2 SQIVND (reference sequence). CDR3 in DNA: TGTGCCAGTAGTCGACAGGGACCTCAGCCCCAGCATTTT. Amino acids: CASSRQGPQPQHF.

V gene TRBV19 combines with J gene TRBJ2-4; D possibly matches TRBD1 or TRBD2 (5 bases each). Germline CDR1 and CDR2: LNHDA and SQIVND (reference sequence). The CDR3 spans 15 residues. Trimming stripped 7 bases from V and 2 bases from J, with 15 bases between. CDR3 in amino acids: CASMGRDRTKNIQYF. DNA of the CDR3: TGTGCCAGTATGGGACGGGATCGAACCAAAAACATTCAGTACTTC. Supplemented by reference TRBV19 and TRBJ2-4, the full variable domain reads DGGITQSPKYLFRKEGQNVTLSCEQNLNHDAMYWYRQDPGQGLRLIYYSQIVNDFQKGDIAEGYSVSREKKESFPLTVTSAQKNPTAFYLCASMGRDRTKNIQYFGAGTRLSVL.

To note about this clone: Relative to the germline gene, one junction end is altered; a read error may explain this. CDR3 residues: CASSSSWGVDTQYF. The CDR3 bases are TGTGCTAGCAGCTCCTCTTGGGGAGTTGATACGCAGTATTTT. The chain combines TRBV7-7 with TRBJ2-3; D might be TRBD2 (5 bases). The CDR3 consists of 14 residues. Germline CDR1 is SSHAT and CDR2 is FNYEAQ (reference sequence).

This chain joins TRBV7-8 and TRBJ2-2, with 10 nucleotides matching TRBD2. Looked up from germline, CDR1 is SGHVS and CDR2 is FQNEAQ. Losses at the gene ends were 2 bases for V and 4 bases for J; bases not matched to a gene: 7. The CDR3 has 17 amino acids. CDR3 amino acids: CASSLLASGSSTGELFF. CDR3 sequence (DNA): TGTGCCAGCAGCTTACTGGCTAGCGGGAGTTCCACCGGGGAGCTGTTTTTT.

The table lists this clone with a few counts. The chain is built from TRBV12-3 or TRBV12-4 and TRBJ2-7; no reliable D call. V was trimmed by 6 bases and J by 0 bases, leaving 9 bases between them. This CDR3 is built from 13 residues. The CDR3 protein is CASSHANSYEQYF. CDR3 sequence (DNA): TGTGCCAGCAGCCATGCCAACTCCTACGAGCAGTACTTC.

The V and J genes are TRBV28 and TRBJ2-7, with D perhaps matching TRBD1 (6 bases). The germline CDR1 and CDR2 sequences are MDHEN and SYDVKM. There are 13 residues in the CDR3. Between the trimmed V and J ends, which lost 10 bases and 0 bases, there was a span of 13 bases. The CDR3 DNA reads TGTGCCATCCGGGACACCAGCTCCTACGAGCAGTACTTC. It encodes CAIRDTSSYEQYF.

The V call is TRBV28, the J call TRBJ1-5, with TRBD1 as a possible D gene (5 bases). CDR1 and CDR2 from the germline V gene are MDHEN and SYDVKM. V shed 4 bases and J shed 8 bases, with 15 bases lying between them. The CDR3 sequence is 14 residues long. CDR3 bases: TGTGCCAGCAGTTCCCCCGGGGCCATGGAGCCCCAGCATTTT. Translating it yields CASSSPGAMEPQHF.

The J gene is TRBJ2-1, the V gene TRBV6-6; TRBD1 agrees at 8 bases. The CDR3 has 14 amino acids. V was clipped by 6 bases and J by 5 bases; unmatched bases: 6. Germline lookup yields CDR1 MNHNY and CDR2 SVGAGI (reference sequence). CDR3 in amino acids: CASSWDRTNNEQFF. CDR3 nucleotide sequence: TGTGCCAGCAGCTGGGACAGGACGAACAATGAGCAGTTCTTC.

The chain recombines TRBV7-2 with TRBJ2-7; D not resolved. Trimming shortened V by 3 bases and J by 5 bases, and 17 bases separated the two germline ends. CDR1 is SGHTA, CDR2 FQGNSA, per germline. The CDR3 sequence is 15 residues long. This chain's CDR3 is CASSFGPNVYNEQYF. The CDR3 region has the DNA TGTGCCAGCAGCTTCGGGCCGAACGTTTATAACGAGCAGTACTTC. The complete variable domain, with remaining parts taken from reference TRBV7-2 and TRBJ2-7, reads GAGVSQSPSNKVTEKGKDVELRCDPISGHTALYWYRQSLGQGLEFLIYFQGNSAPDKSGLPSDRFSAERTGGSVSTLTIQRTQQEDSAVYLCASSFGPNVYNEQYFGPGTRLTVT.

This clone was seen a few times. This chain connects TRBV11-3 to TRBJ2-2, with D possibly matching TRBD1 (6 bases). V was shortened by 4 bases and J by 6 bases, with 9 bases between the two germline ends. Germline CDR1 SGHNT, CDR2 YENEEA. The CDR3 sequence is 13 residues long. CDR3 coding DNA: TGTGCCAGCAGCTACGGGACACCCGGGGAGCTGTTTTTT. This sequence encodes CASSYGTPGELFF.

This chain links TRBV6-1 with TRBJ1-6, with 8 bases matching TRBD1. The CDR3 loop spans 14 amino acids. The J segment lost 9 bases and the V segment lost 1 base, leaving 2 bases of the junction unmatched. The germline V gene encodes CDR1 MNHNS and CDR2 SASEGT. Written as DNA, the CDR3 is TGTGCCAGCAGTGAAGGGACAGGGTCTTCACCCCTCCACTTT. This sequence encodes CASSEGTGSSPLHF.

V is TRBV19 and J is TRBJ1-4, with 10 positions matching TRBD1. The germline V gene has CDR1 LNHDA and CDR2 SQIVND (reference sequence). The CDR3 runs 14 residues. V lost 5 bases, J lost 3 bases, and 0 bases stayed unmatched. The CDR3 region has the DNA TGTGCCAGTAGTGGGACAGGGGCTAATGAAAAACTGTTTTTT. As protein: CASSGTGANEKLFF.

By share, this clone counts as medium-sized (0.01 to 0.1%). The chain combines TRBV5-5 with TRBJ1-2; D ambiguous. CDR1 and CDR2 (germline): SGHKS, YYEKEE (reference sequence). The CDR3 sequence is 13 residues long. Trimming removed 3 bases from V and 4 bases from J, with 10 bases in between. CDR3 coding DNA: TGTGCCAGCAGCTCCGACGGTGTCTATGGCTACACCTTC. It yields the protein CASSSDGVYGYTF.

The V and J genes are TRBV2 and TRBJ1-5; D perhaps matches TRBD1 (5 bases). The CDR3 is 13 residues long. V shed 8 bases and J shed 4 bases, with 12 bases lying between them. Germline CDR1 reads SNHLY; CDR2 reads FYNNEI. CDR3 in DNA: TGTGCCAGCGGGACTCAGAGTAATCAGCCCCAGCATTTT. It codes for CASGTQSNQPQHF.

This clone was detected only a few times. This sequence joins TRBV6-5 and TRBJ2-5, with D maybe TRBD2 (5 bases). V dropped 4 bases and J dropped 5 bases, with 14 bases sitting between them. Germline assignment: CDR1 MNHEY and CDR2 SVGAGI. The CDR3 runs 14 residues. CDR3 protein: CASSSRVSGETQYF. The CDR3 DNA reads TGTGCCAGCAGTTCCCGGGTTTCGGGGGAGACCCAGTACTTC.

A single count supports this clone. The CDR3 nucleotides read TGTGCCAGTACCCTCCAGCCCCGACGTGGCAGGGGCAAGGAGATGAGCTCTGGAAACACCATATATTTT. Its translation is CASTLQPRRGRGKEMSSGNTIYF. This chain joins TRBV19 and TRBJ1-3; maybe TRBD1 (6 bases). CDR3 length: 23 residues. V dropped 7 bases and J dropped 0 bases, with 37 bases sitting between them. Germline V gene lookup returns CDR1 LNHDA and CDR2 SQIVND (reference sequence).

CDR3: CASSASYEQYF. CDR3 nucleotides: TGTGCCAGCAGTGCCTCCTACGAGCAGTACTTC. This sequence joins TRBV25-1 and TRBJ2-7; D is uncertain. Germline values: CDR1 MGHDK, CDR2 SYGVNS. The V end lost 4 bases, the J end lost 0 bases, and 1 base lay between the germline ends. The length of the CDR3 is 11 residues.